The source of this T cell receptor (beta chain) is a study of T cells in Graves' hyperthyroidism and ophthalmopathy. Germline V lookup: CDR1 MNHEY, CDR2 SMNVEV (reference sequence). V lost 3 bases, J lost 6 bases, and 9 bases lay in between. The CDR3 spans 12 residues. The investigators amplified TCR beta CDR3 regions from RNA transcripts. Carried out on the TCR CDR3, a first-round RT-PCR used the HTBI primer set. A single record per CDR3 protein comes from TCRdb applying MiXCR to the multiplex PCR reads. The sample has approximately 600,000 distinct CDR3 sequences; 14% to 15% are singletons. Sample: blood. This clonotype was sampled from a woman in her thirties or forties with Graves' ophthalmopathy. The V and J genes are TRBV27 and TRBJ2-7; no reliable D call. CDR3: CASSLIGSEQYF. The CDR3 DNA sequence: TGTGCCAGCAGTTTGATCGGCTCCGAGCAGTACTTC.